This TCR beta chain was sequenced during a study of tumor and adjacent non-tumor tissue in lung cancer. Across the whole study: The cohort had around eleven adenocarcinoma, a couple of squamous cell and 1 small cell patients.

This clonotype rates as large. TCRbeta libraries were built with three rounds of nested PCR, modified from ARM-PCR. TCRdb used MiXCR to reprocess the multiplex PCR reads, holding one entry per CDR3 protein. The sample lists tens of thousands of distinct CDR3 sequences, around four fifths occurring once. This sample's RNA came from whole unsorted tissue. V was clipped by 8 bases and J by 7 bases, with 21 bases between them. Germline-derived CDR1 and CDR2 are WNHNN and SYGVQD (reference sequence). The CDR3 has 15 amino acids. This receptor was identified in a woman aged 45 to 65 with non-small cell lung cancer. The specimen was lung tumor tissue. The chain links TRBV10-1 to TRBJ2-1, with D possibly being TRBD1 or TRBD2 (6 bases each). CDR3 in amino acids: CASQVGGTGQNEQFF. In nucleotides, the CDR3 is TGCGCCAGCCAAGTAGGGGGGACCGGGCAGAATGAGCAGTTCTTC.